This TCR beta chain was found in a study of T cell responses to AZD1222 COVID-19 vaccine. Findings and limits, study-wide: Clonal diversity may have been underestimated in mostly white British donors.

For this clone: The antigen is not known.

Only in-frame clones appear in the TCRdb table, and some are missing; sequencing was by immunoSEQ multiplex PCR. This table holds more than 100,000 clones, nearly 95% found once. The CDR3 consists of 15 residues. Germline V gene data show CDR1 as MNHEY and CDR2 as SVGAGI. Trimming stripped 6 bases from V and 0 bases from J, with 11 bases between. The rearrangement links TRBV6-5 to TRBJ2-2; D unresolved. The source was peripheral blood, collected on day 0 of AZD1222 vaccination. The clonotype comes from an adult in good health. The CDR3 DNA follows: TGTGCCAGCAGGTGGGCCCTTACGAACACCGGGGAGCTGTTTTTT. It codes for CASRWALTNTGELFF.